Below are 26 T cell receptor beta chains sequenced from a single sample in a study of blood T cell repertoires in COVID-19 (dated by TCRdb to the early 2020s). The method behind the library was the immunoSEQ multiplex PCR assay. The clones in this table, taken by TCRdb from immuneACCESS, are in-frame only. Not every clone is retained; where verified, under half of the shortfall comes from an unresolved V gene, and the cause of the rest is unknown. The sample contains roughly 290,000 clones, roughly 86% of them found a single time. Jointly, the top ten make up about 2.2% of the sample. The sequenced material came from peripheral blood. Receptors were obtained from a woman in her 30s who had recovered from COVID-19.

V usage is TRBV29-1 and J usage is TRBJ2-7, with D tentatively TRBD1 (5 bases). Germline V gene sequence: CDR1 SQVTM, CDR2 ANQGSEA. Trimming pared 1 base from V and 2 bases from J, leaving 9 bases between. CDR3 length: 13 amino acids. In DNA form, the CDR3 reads TGCAGCGTTGAAGTGGGGCCCCCCTACGAGCAGTACTTC. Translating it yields CSVEVGPPYEQYF.

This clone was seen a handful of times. The CDR3 sequence is CASSYSKTGSYGYTF. The CDR3 DNA follows: TGTGCCAGCAGTTACTCGAAGACAGGGTCCTATGGCTACACCTTC. V usage is TRBV6-2 or TRBV6-3 and J usage is TRBJ1-2, with 7 bases that match TRBD1. Germline-derived CDR1 and CDR2 are MNHEY and SVGEGT. This CDR3 contains 15 residues. V was pared by 0 bases and J by 4 bases, with 5 bases of the junction left unmatched.

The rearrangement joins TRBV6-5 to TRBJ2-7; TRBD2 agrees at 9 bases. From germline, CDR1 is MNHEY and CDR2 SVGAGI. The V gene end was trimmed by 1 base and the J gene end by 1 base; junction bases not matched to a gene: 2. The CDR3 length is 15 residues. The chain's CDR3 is CASSYYAGGSYEQYF. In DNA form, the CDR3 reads TGTGCCAGCAGTTACTATGCGGGGGGGTCCTACGAGCAGTACTTC.

CDR3 DNA sequence: TGTGCCAGCAGTTTATGGGGCTTAGCGGGAGAAGGCACAGATACGCAGTATTTT. It specifies CASSLWGLAGEGTDTQYF. The chain carries TRBV28 and TRBJ2-3; the match to TRBD2 covers 9 bases. Germline CDR1 and CDR2: MDHEN and SYDVKM. This CDR3 contains 18 residues. With 0 bases clipped from V and 1 base from J, the junction kept 8 bases outside the gene matches.

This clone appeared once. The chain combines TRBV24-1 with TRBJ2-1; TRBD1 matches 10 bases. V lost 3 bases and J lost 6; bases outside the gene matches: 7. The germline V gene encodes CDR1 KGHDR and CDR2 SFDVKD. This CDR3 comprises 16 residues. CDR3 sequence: CATSDPGTGVGNEQFF. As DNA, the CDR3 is TGTGCCACCAGTGATCCCGGGACAGGGGTGGGCAATGAGCAGTTCTTC.

This CDR3 reads CASSSWDSRPEVGAFF. The CDR3 region has the DNA TGTGCCAGCTCGTCATGGGACAGCCGCCCCGAGGTGGGAGCTTTCTTT. The chain joins TRBV11-2 to TRBJ1-1, with 7 positions matching TRBD1. The J segment lost 10 bases and the V segment lost 8 bases, leaving 22 bases of the junction unmatched. The CDR3 runs to 16 residues. Looked up from germline, CDR1 is SGHAT and CDR2 is FQNNGV.

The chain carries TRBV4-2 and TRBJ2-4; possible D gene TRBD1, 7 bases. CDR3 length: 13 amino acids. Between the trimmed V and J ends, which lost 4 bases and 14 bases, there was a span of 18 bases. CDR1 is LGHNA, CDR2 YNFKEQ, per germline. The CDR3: CASSPSDAGGKYF. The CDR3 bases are TGTGCCAGCAGCCCGAGCGATGCAGGGGGGAAGTACTTC.

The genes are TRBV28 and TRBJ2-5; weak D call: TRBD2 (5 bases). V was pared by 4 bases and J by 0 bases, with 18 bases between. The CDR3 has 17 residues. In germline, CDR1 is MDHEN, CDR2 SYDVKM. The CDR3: CASSSLPSWGNQETQYF. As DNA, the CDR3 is TGTGCCAGCAGTTCCCTCCCTAGCTGGGGTAACCAAGAGACCCAGTACTTC.

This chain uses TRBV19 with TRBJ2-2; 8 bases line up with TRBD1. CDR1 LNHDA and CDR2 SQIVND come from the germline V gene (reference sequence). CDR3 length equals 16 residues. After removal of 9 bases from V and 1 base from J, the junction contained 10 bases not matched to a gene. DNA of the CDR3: TGTGCCAGCCGTCGACTCGGACAGGGGAACACCGGGGAGCTGTTTTTT. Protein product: CASRRLGQGNTGELFF.

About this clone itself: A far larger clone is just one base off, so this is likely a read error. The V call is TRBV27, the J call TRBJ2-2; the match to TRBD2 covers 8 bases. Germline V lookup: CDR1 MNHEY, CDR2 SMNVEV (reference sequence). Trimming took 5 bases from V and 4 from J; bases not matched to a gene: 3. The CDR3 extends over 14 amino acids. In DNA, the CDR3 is TGTGCCAGCAGTGCCGGGACTAGCACCGGGGAGCTGTTTTTT. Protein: CASSAGTSTGELFF.

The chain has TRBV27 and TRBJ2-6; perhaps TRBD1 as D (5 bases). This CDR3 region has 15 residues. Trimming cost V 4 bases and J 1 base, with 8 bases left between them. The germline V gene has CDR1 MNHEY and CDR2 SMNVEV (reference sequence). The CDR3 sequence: CASSSDISGANVLTF. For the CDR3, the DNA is TGTGCCAGCAGTTCGGACATTTCTGGGGCCAACGTCCTGACTTTC.

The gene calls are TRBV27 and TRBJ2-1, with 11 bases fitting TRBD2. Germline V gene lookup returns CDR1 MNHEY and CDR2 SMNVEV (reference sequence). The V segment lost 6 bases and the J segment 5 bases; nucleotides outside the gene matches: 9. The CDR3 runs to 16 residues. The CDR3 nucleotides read TGTGCCAGCAGACAGGCGGGACTAGCGGATAACAATGAGCAGTTCTTC. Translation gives CASRQAGLADNNEQFF.

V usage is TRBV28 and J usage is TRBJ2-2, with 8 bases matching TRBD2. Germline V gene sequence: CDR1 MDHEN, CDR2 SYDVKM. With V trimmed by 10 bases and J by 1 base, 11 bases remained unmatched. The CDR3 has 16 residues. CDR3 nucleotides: TGTGCCACCAGAGACGGGAGGGCGGGGAACACCGGGGAGCTGTTTTTT. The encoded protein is CATRDGRAGNTGELFF.

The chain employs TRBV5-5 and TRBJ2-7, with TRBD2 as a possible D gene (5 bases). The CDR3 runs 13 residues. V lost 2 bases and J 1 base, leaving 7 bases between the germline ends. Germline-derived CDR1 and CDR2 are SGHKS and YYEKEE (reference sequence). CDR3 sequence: CASSFRTSYEQYF. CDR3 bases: TGTGCCAGCAGCTTCAGGACTTCCTACGAGCAGTACTTC.

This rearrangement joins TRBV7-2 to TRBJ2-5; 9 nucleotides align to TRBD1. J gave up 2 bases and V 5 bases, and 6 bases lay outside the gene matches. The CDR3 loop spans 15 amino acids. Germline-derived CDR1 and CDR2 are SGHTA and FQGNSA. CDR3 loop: CASSPGQGPQETQYF. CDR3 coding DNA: TGTGCCAGCAGCCCGGGACAGGGCCCTCAAGAGACCCAGTACTTC.

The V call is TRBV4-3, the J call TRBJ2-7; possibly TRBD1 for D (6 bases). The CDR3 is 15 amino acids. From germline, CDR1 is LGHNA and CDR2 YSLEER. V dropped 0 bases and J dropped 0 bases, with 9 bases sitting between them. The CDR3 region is CASSQDTGSSYEQYF. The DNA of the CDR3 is TGCGCCAGCAGCCAAGATACAGGGAGCTCCTACGAGCAGTACTTC.

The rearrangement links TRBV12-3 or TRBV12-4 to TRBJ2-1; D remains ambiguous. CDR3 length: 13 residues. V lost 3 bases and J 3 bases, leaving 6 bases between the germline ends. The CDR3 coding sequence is TGTGCCAGCAGTTTCCGTAGCTACAATGAGCAGTTCTTC. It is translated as CASSFRSYNEQFF.

CDR3 nucleotides: TGTGCCAGCAGCTTGTTCGGACAGGGGAGTTCAGGGGCCAACGTCCTGACTTTC. It is translated as CASSLFGQGSSGANVLTF. V usage is TRBV5-6 and J usage is TRBJ2-6, with 9 bases that match TRBD1. Trimming removed 1 base from V and 4 bases from J; junction bases left unmatched: 9. The CDR3 sequence is 18 residues long. Per germline, CDR1 SGHDT and CDR2 YYEEEE.

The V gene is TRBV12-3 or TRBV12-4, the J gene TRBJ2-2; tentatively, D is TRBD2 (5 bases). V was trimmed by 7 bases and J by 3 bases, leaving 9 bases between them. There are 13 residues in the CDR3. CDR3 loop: CASNRGYTGELFF. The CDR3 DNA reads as TGTGCCAGCAACCGGGGTTACACCGGGGAGCTGTTTTTT.

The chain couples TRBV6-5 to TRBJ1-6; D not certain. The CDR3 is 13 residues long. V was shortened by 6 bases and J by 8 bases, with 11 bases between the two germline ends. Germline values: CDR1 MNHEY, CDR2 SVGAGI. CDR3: CASSIKLDSPLHF. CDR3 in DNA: TGTGCCAGCAGCATTAAACTTGATTCACCCCTCCACTTT.

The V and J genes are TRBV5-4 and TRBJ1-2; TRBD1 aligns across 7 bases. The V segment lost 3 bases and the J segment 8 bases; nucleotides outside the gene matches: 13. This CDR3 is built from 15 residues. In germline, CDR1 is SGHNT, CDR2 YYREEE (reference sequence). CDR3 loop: CASSSGGRGSVGYTF. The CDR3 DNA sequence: TGTGCCAGCAGCTCAGGCGGCAGGGGGAGTGTGGGCTACACCTTC. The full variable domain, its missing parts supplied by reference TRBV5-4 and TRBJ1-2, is ETGVTQSPTHLIKTRGQQVTLRCSSQSGHNTVSWYQQALGQGPQFIFQYYREEENGRGNFPPRFSGLQFPNYSSELNVNALELDDSALYLCASSSGGRGSVGYTFGSGTRLTVV.

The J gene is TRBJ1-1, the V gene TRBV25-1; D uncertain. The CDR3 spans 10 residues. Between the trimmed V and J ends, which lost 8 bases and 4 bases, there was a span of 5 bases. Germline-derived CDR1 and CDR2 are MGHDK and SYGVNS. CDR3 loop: CASRGTEAFF. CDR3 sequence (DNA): TGTGCCAGCCGAGGCACTGAAGCTTTCTTT.

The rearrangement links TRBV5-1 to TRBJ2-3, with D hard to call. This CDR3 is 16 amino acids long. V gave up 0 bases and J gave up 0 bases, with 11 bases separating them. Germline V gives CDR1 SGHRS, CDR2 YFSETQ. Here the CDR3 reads CASSLGAATSTDTQYF. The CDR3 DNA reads TGCGCCAGCAGCTTGGGGGCAGCCACTAGCACAGATACGCAGTATTTT.

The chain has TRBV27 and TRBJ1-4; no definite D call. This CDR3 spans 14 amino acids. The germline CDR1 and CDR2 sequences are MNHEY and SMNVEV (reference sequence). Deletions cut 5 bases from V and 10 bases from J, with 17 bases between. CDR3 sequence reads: CASSTLREGGKLFF. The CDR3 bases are TGTGCCAGCAGTACCTTAAGGGAGGGAGGAAAACTGTTTTTT.

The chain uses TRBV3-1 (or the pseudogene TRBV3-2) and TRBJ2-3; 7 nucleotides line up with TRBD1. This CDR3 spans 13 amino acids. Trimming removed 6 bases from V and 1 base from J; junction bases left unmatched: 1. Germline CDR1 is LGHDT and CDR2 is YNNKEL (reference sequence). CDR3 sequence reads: CASRGGGTDTQYF. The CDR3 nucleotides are TGTGCCAGCAGAGGGGGCGGCACAGATACGCAGTATTTT.

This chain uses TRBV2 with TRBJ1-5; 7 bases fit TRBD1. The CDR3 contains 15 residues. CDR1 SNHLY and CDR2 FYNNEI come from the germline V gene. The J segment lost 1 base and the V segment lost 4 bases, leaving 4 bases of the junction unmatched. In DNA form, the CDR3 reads TGTGCCAGCAGTGCCGGACAGGCAAGCAATCAGCCCCAGCATTTT. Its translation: CASSAGQASNQPQHF.